This TCR beta chain derives from a study of blood T cell repertoires in COVID-19. Study details: Material from acute and convalescent COVID-19 was sourced from the United States, Italy and Spain.

Note on this clone: Different DNA sequences within this sample yield the same CDR3.

The CDR3 has 13 amino acids. Germline assignment: CDR1 GTSNPN and CDR2 SVGIG (reference sequence). V lost 1 base and J 3 bases, leaving 9 bases between the germline ends. This table comes from immunoSEQ multiplex PCR, and its TCRdb copy is limited to in-frame clones, with some not included. The profile shows approximately 500,000 clones, approximately 83% of them singletons. The clonotype was recovered from a human donor in a cohort sampled during active COVID-19. The specimen sequenced was peripheral blood. This chain joins TRBV30 and TRBJ1-2; tentatively, D is TRBD1 (5 bases). CDR3 sequence: CAWSAGGDYGYTF. CDR3 coding DNA: TGTGCCTGGAGTGCCGGGGGGGACTATGGCTACACCTTC.